Ten or more counts support the clone carrying this TCR beta chain. Time point defined: blood at routine non-recurrence follow-up after resection. This record comes from a study of spatial heterogeneity in lung cancer. Each CDR3 protein gets one entry after TCRdb re-called the 5' RACE reads with MiXCR. The repertoire holds 72,000 or so distinct CDR3 sequences, with approximately 8.9% as singletons. Per germline, CDR1 MDHEN and CDR2 SYDVKM. V shed 5 bases and J shed 4 bases, with 6 bases lying between them. This CDR3 is 11 amino acids long. The sequenced sample was PBMCs, obtained at follow-up. The clonotype originates from a female donor with early-stage non-small cell lung cancer. The V gene is TRBV28, the J gene TRBJ2-7; unclear D gene. For the CDR3, the DNA is TGTGCCAGCAGTACCCTATACGAGCAGTACTTC. Amino acids: CASSTLYEQYF. The full variable domain, in which reference TRBV28 and TRBJ2-7 provide the parts outside the CDR3, is DVKVTQSSRYLVKRTGEKVFLECVQDMDHENMFWYRQDPGLGLRLIYFSYDVKMKEKGDIPEGYSVSREKKERFSLILESASTNQTSMYLCASSTLYEQYFGPGTRLTVT.